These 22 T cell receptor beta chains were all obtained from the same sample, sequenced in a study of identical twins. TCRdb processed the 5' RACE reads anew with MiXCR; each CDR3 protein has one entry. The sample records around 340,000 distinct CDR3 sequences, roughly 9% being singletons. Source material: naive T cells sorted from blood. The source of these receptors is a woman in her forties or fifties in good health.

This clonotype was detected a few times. The CDR3 DNA sequence: TGTGCCAGCAGCCAAAGGGGGACTTACTCCTACAATGAGCAGTTCTTC. Translation gives CASSQRGTYSYNEQFF. This rearrangement joins TRBV12-3 or TRBV12-4 to TRBJ2-1; D assignment may be TRBD1 or TRBD2 (6 bases each). The CDR3 covers 16 residues. V lost 6 bases to trimming and J lost 0 bases, with 15 bases between them.

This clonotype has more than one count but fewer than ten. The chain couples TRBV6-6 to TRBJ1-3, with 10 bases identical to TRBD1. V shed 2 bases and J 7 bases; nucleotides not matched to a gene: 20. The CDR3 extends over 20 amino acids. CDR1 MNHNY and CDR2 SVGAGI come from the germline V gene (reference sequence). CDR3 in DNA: TGTGCCAGCAGTTACCGGACCATACGGGACAGGGGCAACGAGGGCAACACCATATATTTT. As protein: CASSYRTIRDRGNEGNTIYF.

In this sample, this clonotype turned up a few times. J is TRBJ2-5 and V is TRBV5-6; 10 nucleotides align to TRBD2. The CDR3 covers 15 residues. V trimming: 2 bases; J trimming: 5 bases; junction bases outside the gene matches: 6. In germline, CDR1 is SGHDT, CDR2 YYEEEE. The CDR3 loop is CASSLAGGNYETQYF. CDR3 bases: TGTGCCAGCAGCTTAGCGGGAGGGAATTACGAGACCCAGTACTTC.

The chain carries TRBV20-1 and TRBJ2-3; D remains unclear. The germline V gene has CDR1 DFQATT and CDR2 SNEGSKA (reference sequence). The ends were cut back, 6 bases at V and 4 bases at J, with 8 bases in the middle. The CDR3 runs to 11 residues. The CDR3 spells CSAQISDTQYF. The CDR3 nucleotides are TGCAGTGCCCAAATCTCAGATACGCAGTATTTT.

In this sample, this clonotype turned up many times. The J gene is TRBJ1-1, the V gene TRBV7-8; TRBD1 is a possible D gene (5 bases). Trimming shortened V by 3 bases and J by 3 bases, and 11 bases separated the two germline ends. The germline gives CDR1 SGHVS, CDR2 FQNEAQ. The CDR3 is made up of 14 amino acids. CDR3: CASSLEQGHTEAFF. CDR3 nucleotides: TGTGCCAGCAGCTTGGAGCAGGGACACACTGAAGCTTTCTTT.

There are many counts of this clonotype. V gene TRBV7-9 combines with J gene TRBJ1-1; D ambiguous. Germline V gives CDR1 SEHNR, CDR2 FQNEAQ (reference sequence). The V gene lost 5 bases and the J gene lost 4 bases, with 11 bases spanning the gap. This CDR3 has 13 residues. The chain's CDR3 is CASSRTGFTEAFF. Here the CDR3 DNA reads TGTGCCAGCAGCCGCACGGGGTTCACTGAAGCTTTCTTT.

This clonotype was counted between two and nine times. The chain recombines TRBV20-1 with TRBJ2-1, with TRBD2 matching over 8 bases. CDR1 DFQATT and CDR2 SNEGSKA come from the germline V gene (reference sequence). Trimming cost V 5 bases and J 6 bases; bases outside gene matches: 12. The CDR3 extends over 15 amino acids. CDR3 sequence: CSAGGGVAGLNEQFF. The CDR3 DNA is TGCAGTGCTGGGGGGGGAGTAGCGGGGCTCAATGAGCAGTTCTTC.

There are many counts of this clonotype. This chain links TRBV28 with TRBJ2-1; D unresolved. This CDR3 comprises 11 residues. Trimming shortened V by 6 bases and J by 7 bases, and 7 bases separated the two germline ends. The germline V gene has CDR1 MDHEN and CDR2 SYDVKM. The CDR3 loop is CASSVKNEQFF. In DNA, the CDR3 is TGTGCCAGCAGCGTTAAGAATGAGCAGTTCTTC.

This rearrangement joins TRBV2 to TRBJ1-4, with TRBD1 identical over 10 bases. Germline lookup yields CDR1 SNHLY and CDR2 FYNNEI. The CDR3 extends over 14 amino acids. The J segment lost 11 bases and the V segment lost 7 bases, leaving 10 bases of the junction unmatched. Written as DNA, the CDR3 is TGTGCCAGCATCAACCGGGACAGGGGTGGGAAACTGTTTTTT. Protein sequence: CASINRDRGGKLFF.

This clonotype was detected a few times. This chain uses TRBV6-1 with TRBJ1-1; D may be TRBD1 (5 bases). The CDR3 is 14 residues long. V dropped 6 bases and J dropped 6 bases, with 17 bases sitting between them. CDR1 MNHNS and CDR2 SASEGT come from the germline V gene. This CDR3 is CASSSGTGVAEAFF. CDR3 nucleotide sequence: TGTGCCAGCAGCTCCGGGACGGGGGTCGCTGAAGCTTTCTTT.

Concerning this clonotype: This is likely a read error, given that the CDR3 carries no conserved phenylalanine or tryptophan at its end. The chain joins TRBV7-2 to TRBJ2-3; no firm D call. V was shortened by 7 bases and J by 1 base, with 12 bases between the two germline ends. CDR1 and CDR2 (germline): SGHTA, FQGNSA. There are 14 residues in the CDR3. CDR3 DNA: TGTGCCAGCACCACCAGAGCTCGCACAGATACGCAGTATTGT. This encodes CASTTRARTDTQYC.

CDR3 DNA sequence: TGTGCCAGCCGGGACAGGGGGCACTACGAGCAGTACGTC. Its translation is CASRDRGHYEQYV. The chain couples TRBV11-3 to TRBJ2-7; TRBD1 aligns across 12 bases. This CDR3 has 13 amino acids. CDR1 SGHNT and CDR2 YENEEA come from the germline V gene. The junction had 2 bases not matched to a gene; V was cut back by 8 bases and J by 3 bases.

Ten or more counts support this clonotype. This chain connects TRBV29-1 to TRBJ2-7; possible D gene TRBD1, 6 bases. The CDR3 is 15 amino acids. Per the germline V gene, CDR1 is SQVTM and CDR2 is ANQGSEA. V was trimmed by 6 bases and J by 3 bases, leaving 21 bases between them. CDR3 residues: CSVKGQREGGYEQYF. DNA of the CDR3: TGCAGCGTCAAAGGACAGCGTGAGGGCGGCTACGAGCAGTACTTC.

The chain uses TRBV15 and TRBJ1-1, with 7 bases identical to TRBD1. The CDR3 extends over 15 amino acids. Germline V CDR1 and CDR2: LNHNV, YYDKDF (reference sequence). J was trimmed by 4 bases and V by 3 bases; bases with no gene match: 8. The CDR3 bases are TGTGCCACCAGCAGTGGGGGACAGCTGGGCACTGAAGCTTTCTTT. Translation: CATSSGGQLGTEAFF.

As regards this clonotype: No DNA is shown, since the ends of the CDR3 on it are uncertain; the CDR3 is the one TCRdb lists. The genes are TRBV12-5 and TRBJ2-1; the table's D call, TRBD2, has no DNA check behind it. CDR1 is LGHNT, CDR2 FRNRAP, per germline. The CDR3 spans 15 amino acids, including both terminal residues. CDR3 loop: CASGLSLRERAEQFF.

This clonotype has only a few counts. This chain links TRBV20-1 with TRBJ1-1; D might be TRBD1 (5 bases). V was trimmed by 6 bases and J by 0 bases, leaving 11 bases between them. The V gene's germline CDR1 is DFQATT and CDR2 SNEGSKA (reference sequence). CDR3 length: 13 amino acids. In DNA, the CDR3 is TGCAGTGCACAAGGGGTCATGAACACTGAAGCTTTCTTT. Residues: CSAQGVMNTEAFF.

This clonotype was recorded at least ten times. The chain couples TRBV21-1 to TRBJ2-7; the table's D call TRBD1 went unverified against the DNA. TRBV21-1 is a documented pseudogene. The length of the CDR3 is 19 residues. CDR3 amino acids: CASSKALRKQGSRNYEQYF. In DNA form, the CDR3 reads TGTGCCAGCAGCAAAGCGCTTAGAAAACAGGGGAGTAGAAACTACGAGCAGTACTTC.

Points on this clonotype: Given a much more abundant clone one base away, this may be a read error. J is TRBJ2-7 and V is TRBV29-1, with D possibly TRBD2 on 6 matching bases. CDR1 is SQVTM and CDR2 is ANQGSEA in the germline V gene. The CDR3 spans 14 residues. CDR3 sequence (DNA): TGCAGCGTTACTCCGGGACTGTCGTCCTACGAGCTGTACTTC. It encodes CSVTPGLSSYELYF.

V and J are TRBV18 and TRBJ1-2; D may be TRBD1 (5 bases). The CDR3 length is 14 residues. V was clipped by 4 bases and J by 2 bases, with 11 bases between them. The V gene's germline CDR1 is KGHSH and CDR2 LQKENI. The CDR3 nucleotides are TGTGCCAGCTCACACAGACAGAAAAACTATGGCTACACCTTC. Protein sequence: CASSHRQKNYGYTF. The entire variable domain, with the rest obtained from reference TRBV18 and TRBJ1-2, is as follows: NAGVMQNPRHLVRRRGQEARLRCSPMKGHSHVYWYRQLPEEGLKFMVYLQKENIIDESGMPKERFSAEFPKEGPSILRIQQVVRGDSAAYFCASSHRQKNYGYTFGSGTRLTVV.

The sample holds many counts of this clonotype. CDR3 DNA sequence: TGTGCCAGCAGCTTTAGTCCGGGACCATACAATGAGCAGTTCTTC. Translated: CASSFSPGPYNEQFF. V and J are TRBV7-6 and TRBJ2-1, with D perhaps TRBD1 or TRBD2 (5 bases each). V was shortened by 3 bases and J by 4 bases, with 13 bases between the two germline ends. Germline-derived CDR1 and CDR2 are SGHVS and FNYEAQ. The CDR3 contains 15 residues. Filled out from reference TRBV7-6 and TRBJ2-1, the complete variable domain reads GAGVSQSPRYKVTKRGQDVALRCDPISGHVSLYWYRQALGQGPEFLTYFNYEAQQDKSGLPNDRFSAERPEGSISTLTIQRTEQRDSAMYRCASSFSPGPYNEQFFGPGTRLTVL.

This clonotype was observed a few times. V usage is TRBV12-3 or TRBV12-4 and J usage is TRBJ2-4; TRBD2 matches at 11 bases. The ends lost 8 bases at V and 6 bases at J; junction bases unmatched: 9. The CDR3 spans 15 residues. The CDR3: CASAAGTSGINIQYF. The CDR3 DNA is TGTGCCAGCGCCGCGGGGACTAGCGGTATAAACATTCAGTACTTC.

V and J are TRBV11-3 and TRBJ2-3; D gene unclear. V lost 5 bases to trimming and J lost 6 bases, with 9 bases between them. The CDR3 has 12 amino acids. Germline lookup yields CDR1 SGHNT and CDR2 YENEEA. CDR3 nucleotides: TGTGCCAGCAGCGCCCTCTTTGATACGCAGTATTTT. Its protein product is CASSALFDTQYF.